This TCR beta chain was identified during a study of cytomegalovirus exposure and HLA in healthy donors. Concerning this clone itself: Its antigen is still unknown.

CDR1 is SEHNR, CDR2 FQNEAQ, per germline (reference sequence). V was cut by 2 bases and J by 1 base, with 11 bases left in between. The CDR3 runs to 15 residues. Study results and limitations: It was reported that the classifier diagnosed cytomegalovirus status with high specificity and sensitivity in both the original and validation cohorts.

The PCR ran on 60 Vbeta and 13 Jbeta primers. Some clones are missing from TCRdb's copy, which holds only in-frame ones; the method was immunoSEQ multiplex PCR. The repertoire table contains 30,000 to 35,000 clones. Specimen: PBMCs. The chain carries TRBV7-9 and TRBJ2-5; weak D call: TRBD1 (6 bases). The TCR was taken from a woman aged 40 to 49 in good health and CMV-seropositive. CDR3 sequence (DNA): TGTGCCAGCAGCTTAACACCGGACAGCCAAGAGACCCAGTACTTC. Its protein is CASSLTPDSQETQYF.